This T cell receptor beta chain was obtained from a study of control samples from healthy donors and cancer patients. Trimming cost V 6 bases and J 10 bases, with 19 bases left between them. The CDR3 spans 15 residues. CDR1 is MNHNY, CDR2 SVGAGI, per germline (reference sequence). This clone came up a few times. Here immunoSEQ multiplex PCR was the method, and the copy in TCRdb shows in-frame clones only, minus some. The sample has around 70,000 clones; about 87% are singletons. The sequence derives from a woman aged 45 to 65 with head and neck cancer. The sequenced material came from PBMCs. This chain links TRBV6-6 with TRBJ1-6; D possibly corresponds to TRBD1 (6 bases). The DNA of the CDR3 is TGTGCCAGCAGCTCACGCGGGGGCTCCGTGTCACCCCTCCACTTT. This sequence encodes CASSSRGGSVSPLHF.